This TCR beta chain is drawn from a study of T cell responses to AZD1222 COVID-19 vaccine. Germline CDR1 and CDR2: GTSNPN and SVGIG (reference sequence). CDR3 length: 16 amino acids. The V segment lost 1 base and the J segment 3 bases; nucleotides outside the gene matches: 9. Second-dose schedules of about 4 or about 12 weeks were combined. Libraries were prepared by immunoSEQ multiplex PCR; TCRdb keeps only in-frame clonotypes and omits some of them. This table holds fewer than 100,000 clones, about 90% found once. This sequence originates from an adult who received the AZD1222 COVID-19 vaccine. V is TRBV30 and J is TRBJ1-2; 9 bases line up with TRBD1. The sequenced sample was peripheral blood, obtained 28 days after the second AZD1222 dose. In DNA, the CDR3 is TGTGCCTGGAGTGAGGGGACAGGGTCCCTTCACTATGGCTACACCTTC. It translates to CAWSEGTGSLHYGYTF. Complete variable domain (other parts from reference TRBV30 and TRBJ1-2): SQTIHQWPATLVQPVGSPLSLECTVEGTSNPNLYWYRQAAGRGLQLLFYSVGIGQISSEVPQNLSASRPQDRQFILSSKKLLLSDSGFYLCAWSEGTGSLHYGYTFGSGTRLTVV.